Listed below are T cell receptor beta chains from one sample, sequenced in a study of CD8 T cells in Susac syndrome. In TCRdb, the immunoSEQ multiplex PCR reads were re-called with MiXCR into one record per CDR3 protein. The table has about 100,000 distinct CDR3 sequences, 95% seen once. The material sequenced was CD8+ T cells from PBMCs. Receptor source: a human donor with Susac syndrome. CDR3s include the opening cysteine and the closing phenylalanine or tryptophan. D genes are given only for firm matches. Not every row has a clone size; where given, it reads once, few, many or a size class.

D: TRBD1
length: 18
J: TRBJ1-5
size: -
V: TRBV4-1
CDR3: CASSITAQTGVGNQPQHF
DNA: TGCGCCAGCAGCATCACGGCCCAAACAGGGGTGGGCAATCAGCCCCAGCATTTT

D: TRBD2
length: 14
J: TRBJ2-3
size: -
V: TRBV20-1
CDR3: CSARTSGNTDTQYF
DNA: TGCAGTGCCCGGACTAGCGGAAACACAGATACGCAGTATTTT

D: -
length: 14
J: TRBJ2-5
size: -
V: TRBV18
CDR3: CASSPTSSRETQYF
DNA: TGTGCCAGCTCACCAACGTCTTCGCGGGAGACCCAGTACTTC

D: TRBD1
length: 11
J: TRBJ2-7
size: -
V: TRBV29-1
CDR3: CSAGTAYEQYF
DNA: TGCAGCGCCGGGACAGCTTACGAGCAGTACTTC

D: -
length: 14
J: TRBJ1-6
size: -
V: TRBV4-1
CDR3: CASSRDSWDSPLHF
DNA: TGCGCCAGCAGCCGAGACAGCTGGGATTCACCCCTCCACTTT

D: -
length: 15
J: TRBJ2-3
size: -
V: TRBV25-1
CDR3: CASSGPKMEADTQYF
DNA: TGTGCCAGCAGTGGACCCAAGATGGAGGCAGATACGCAGTATTTT

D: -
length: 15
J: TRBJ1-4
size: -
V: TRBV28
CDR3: CASSLTQGLNEKLFF
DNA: TGTGCCAGCAGCTTAACACAGGGCCTTAATGAAAAACTGTTTTTT

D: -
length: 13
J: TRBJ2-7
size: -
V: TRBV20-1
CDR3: CSARGGSSYEQYF
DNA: TGCAGTGCTAGAGGGGGGAGCTCCTACGAGCAGTACTTC

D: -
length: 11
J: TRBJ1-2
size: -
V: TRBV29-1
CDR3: CSVAAEDGYTF
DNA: TGCAGCGTTGCAGCGGAAGATGGCTACACCTTC

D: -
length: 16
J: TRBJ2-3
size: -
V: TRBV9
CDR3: CASSVASGPMADTQYF
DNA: TGTGCCAGCAGCGTAGCTTCAGGGCCTATGGCAGATACGCAGTATTTT

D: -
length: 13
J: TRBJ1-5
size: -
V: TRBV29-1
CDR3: CSVWDGGNQPQHF
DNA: TGCAGCGTGTGGGACGGGGGCAATCAGCCCCAGCATTTT

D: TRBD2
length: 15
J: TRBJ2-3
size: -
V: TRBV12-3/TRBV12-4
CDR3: CASSFRTSGSDTQYF
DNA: TGTGCCAGCAGTTTCCGGACTAGCGGATCAGATACGCAGTATTTT

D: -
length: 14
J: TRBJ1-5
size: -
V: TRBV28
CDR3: CASSPGQYNQPQHF
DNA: TGTGCCAGCAGTCCGGGACAATACAATCAGCCCCAGCATTTT

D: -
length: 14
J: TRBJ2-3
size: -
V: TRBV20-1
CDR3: CSAPTRGLTDTQYF
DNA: TGCAGTGCCCCGACTAGAGGTTTGACAGATACGCAGTATTTT

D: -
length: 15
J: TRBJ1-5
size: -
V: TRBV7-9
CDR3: CASSSRINSNQPQHF
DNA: TGTGCCAGCAGCTCGAGAATTAATAGCAATCAGCCCCAGCATTTT

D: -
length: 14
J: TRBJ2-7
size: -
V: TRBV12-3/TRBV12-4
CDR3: CASSPSRRRYEQYF
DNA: TGTGCCAGCAGTCCCAGCAGGAGGAGATACGAGCAGTACTTC

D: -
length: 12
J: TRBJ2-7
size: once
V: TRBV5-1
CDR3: CASSYESSGQYF
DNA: TGCGCCAGCAGCTACGAGTCGTCAGGGCAGTACTTC

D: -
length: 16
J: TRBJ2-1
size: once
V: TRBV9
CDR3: CASSGLRGSSYNEQFF
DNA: TGTGCCAGCAGCGGCCTCCGAGGTAGCTCCTACAATGAGCAGTTCTTC

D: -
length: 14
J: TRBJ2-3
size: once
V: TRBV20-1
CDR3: CSASNPRSTDTQYF
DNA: TGCAGTGCTAGTAATCCCCGTAGCACAGATACGCAGTATTTT

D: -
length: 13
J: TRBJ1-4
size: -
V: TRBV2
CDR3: CASKVQDKEKLFF
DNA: TGTGCCAGCAAGGTTCAGGATAAGGAAAAACTGTTTTTT

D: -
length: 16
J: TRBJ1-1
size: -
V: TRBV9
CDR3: CASSALTDPMNTEAFF
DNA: TGTGCCAGCAGCGCTTTGACGGATCCCATGAACACTGAAGCTTTCTTT

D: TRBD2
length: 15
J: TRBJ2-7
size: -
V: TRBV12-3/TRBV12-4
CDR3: CASSPTSGGVYEQYF
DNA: TGTGCCAGCAGTCCGACTAGCGGGGGGGTCTACGAGCAGTACTTC

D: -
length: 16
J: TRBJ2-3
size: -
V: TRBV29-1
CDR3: CSVGGQQAGSTDTQYF
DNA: TGCAGCGTTGGGGGCCAACAGGCGGGGAGCACAGATACGCAGTATTTT

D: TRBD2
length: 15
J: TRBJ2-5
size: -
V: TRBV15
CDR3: CATSARTSGQETQYF
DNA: TGTGCCACCAGCGCGCGGACTAGCGGCCAAGAGACCCAGTACTTC

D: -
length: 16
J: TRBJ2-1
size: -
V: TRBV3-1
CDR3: CASSQDTGQFYNEQFF
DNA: TGTGCCAGCAGCCAAGATACCGGACAATTCTACAATGAGCAGTTCTTC

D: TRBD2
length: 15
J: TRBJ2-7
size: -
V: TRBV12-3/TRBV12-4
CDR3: CASSLSGGATYEQYF
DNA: TGTGCCAGCAGTTTAAGCGGGGGCGCGACCTACGAGCAGTACTTC

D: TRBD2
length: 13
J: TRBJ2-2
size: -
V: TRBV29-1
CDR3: CSVAQRGHGELFF
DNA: TGCAGCGTTGCACAGCGGGGGCACGGGGAGCTGTTTTTT

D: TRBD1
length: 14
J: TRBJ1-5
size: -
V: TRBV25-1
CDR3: CASSKGQFNQPQHF
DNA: TGTGCCAGCAGCAAGGGACAGTTCAATCAGCCCCAGCATTTT

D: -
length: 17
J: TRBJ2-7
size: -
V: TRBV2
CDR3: CASSETPQEGILRGQYF
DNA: TGTGCCAGCAGTGAAACCCCGCAGGAAGGGATTTTACGTGGGCAGTACTTC

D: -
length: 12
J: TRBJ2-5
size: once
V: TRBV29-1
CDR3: CSALDRKETQYF
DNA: TGCAGCGCCCTGGACAGAAAAGAGACCCAGTACTTC

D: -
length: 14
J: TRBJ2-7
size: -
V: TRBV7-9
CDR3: CASSYNTGPREQYF
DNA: TGTGCCAGCAGCTACAACACAGGGCCTCGGGAGCAGTACTTC

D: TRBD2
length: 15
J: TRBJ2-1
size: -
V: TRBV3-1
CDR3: CASSQGVSGSGEQFF
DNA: TGTGCCAGCAGCCAAGGGGTTAGCGGGAGTGGTGAGCAGTTCTTC

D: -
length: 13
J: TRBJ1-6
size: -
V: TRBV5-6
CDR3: CASSLASASPLHF
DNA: TGTGCCAGCAGCTTGGCGTCAGCCTCACCCCTCCACTTT

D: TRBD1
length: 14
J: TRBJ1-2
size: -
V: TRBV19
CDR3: CASSFPGQLYGYTF
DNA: TGTGCCAGTAGTTTCCCGGGACAGCTCTATGGCTACACCTTC

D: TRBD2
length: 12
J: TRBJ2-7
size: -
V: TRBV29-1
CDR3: CSARGGGNEQYF
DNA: TGCAGCGCCCGCGGCGGGGGTAACGAGCAGTACTTC

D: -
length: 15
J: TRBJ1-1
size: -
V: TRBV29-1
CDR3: CSVEDWTGLNTEAFF
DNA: TGCAGCGTTGAAGATTGGACGGGTCTGAACACTGAAGCTTTCTTT

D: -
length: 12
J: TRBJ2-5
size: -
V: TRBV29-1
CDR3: CSGAGTRETQYF
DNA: TGCAGCGGAGCCGGGACGAGGGAGACCCAGTACTTC

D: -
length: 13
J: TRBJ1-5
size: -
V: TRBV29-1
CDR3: CSVGVAFGQPQHF
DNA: TGCAGCGTTGGGGTTGCATTTGGTCAGCCCCAGCATTTT

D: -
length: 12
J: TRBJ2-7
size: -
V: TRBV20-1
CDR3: CSAALGSYEQYF
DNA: TGCAGTGCCGCCTTGGGGAGCTACGAGCAGTACTTC

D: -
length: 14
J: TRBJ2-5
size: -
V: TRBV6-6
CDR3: CASTRTPLQETQYF
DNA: TGTGCCAGCACTCGGACACCCCTCCAAGAGACCCAGTACTTC